These T cell receptor beta chains were read from a single sample in a study of relationships among human T cell subsets. TCRdb recomputed calls from the multiplex PCR reads with MiXCR, one row per CDR3 protein. The sample consists of more than 8,500 distinct CDR3 sequences, around 59% of them appearing once. The specimen sequenced was memory T cells sorted from blood. The receptor source for this set is a man in his forties in good health. The CDR3 runs from the conserved cysteine through the conserved F or W. D genes are given only for firm matches. Not every row has a clone size; where given, it reads once, few, many or a size class.

j_call v_call d_call clone_size cdr3_nt cdr3_aa
TRBJ1-5 TRBV5-8 . . TGTGCCAGCAGCTTCCGGGCCAATCAGCCCCAGCATTTT CASSFRANQPQHF
TRBJ1-1 TRBV14 . . TGTGCCAGCAGCCCTATGACAGACACTGAAGCTTTCTTT CASSPMTDTEAFF
TRBJ2-3 TRBV6-6 . few TGTGCCAGCAGTTTTTTTCCGGCTAGCACAGATACGCAGTATTTT CASSFFPASTDTQYF
TRBJ2-1 TRBV6-6 TRBD1 . TGTGCCAGCACCTCTCCAGACAGGGGGAATAATGAGCAGTTCTTC CASTSPDRGNNEQFF
TRBJ1-1 TRBV10-3 . . TGTGCCATCAGTGATGGGGGCGACACTGAAGCTTTCTTT CAISDGGDTEAFF
TRBJ2-7 TRBV6-5 . . TGTGCCAGATTCCGGGACCCCAGCTCCTACGAGCAGTACTTC CARFRDPSSYEQYF
TRBJ1-2 TRBV11-2 . few TGTGCCAGCAGCTTAGAACCCAGGGCGGGTGGCTACACCTTC CASSLEPRAGGYTF
TRBJ1-3 TRBV7-9 . few TGTGCCAGCAGCTTAGGCAGACCTCCTGGAAACACCATATATTTT CASSLGRPPGNTIYF
TRBJ1-1 TRBV30 TRBD1 . TGTGCCTGGAGTCTACTCGACAGGGGGCATGGTGAAGCTTTCTTT CAWSLLDRGHGEAFF
TRBJ2-2 TRBV2 TRBD2 once TGTGCCAGCAGGCCCGAGGGACTAGGTGCCGGGGAGCTGTTTTTT CASRPEGLGAGELFF
TRBJ2-2 TRBV11-2 . . TGTGCCAGCAGCTCATCCAGGGGGGCCGCCGGGGAGCTGTTTTTT CASSSSRGAAGELFF
TRBJ1-4 TRBV5-1 TRBD1 few TGCGCCAGCAGCTGGGGGGACAGGAAGAATGAAAAACTGTTTTTT CASSWGDRKNEKLFF
TRBJ2-3 TRBV4-1 TRBD2 . TGCGCCAGCAGCCAGGGTGCGGTGCGGGGGGTTGATGGAGATACGCAGTATTTT CASSQGAVRGVDGDTQYF
TRBJ2-3 TRBV5-4 TRBD1 . TGCGCCAGTTTTAACAGGGGTGAGGATACGCAGTATTTT CASFNRGEDTQYF
TRBJ2-1 TRBV19 . . TGTGCCAGTAGTATAGGGACCCGGGACCCAGGCTACAATGAGCAGTTCTTC CASSIGTRDPGYNEQFF
TRBJ2-5 TRBV6-1 . . TGTGCCAGTCTTTGGGTGGAGGGTTGGAATGAAGAGACCCAGTACTTC CASLWVEGWNEETQYF
TRBJ2-1 TRBV2 . large TGTGCCAGCAGTGACCCAGGGGGGTCAAATGAGCAGTTCTTC CASSDPGGSNEQFF
TRBJ2-1 TRBV20-1 . . TGCAGTGCTGCCGAGGGGTACAATGAGCAGTTCTTC CSAAEGYNEQFF
TRBJ1-5 TRBV20-1 TRBD1 . TGCAGTTCCGGGACAGGGAGAAGACAGCTCCAGCATTTT CSSGTGRRQLQHF
TRBJ1-2 TRBV28 TRBD1 . TGTGCCAGCATCTCAGGGGGTTGGAACTATGGCTACACCTTC CASISGGWNYGYTF
TRBJ1-2 TRBV11-2 TRBD1 . TGTGCCAGCAGCTTACCTTCCTCAGGGGGCTATGGCTACACCTTC CASSLPSSGGYGYTF
TRBJ2-3 TRBV7-6 TRBD2 few TGTGCCAGCACCCTTAGCGGGGGCGCAGATACGCAGTATTTT CASTLSGGADTQYF
TRBJ2-7 TRBV5-1 . . TGCGCCAGCAGCTTGGATGCGGACAGTAAAACCTACGAGCAGTACTTC CASSLDADSKTYEQYF